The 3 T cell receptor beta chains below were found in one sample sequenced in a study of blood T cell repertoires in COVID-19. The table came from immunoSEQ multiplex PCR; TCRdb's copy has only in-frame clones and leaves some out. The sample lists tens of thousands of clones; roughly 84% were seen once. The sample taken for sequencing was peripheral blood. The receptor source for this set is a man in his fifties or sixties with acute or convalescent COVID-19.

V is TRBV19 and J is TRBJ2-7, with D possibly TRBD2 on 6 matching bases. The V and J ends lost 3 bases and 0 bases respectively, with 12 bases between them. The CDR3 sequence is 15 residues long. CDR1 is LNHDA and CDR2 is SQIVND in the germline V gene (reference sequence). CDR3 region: CASSIYGGLSYEQYF. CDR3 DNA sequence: TGTGCCAGTAGTATCTACGGAGGGCTCTCCTACGAGCAGTACTTC.

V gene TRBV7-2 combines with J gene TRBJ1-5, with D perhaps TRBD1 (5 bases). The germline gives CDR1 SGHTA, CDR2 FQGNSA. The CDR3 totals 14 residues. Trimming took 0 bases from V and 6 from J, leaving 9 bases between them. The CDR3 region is CASSLAPQGQPQHF. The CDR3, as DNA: TGTGCCAGCAGCTTAGCACCCCAGGGTCAGCCCCAGCATTTT. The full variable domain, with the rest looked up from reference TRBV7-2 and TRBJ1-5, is GAGVSQSPSNKVTEKGKDVELRCDPISGHTALYWYRQSLGQGLEFLIYFQGNSAPDKSGLPSDRFSAERTGGSVSTLTIQRTQQEDSAVYLCASSLAPQGQPQHFGDGTRLSIL.

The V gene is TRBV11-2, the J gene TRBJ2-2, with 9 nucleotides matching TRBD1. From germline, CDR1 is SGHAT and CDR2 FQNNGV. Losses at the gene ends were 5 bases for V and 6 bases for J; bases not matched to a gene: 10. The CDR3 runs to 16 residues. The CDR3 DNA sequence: TGTGCCAGCAGCATACCGGGACAGGGAAGGGCCGGGGAGCTGTTTTTT. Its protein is CASSIPGQGRAGELFF.